The 2 T cell receptor beta chains given below trace back to one sample, sequenced in a study of OX40 agonist ivuxolimab in advanced cancers. Measured with immunoSEQ multiplex PCR; TCRdb has only the in-frame clones, and not every one. The sample holds more than 9,000 clones, about 63% seen once. The material was CD4+ or CD8+ T cells sorted from blood, obtained in a trial of the OX40 agonist ivuxolimab. All receptors come from an adult with an advanced solid tumor such as melanoma, head and neck, liver or kidney cancer.

The CDR3 loop reads CASSSIGRSATNEKLFF. DNA for the CDR3: TGTGCCAGCAGCTCAATCGGTCGATCCGCAACTAATGAAAAACTGTTTTTT. The chain employs TRBV13 and TRBJ1-4; D is unclear. The CDR3 consists of 17 residues. Trimming cost V 4 bases and J 0 bases, with 15 bases left between them. Germline V gene lookup returns CDR1 PRHDT and CDR2 FYEKMQ (reference sequence).

V is TRBV28 and J is TRBJ1-5; D is undetermined. Germline loops: CDR1 MDHEN, CDR2 SYDVKM. Deletions cut 2 bases from V and 3 bases from J, with 11 bases between. This CDR3 region has 15 residues. The DNA for the CDR3 is TGTGCCAGCAGTTTACCAGACACACACAATCAGCCCCAGCATTTT. Translated, it gives CASSLPDTHNQPQHF.